This T cell receptor (beta chain) comes out of a study of naive and memory T cell subsets. Two oligonucleotides, mixed equimolar, formed the beta constant-region primer covering TRBC1 and TRBC2. Four rounds of PCR amplified the ligated cDNA using nested alpha and beta constant-region primers plus SP2. One entry per CDR3 protein results from TCRdb running MiXCR on the UMI-ligation and nested PCR reads. The table lists 100,000 to 150,000 distinct CDR3 sequences, roughly 32% of them singletons. The sequenced sample was central memory CD4+ T cells from blood. This TCR was recovered from a human donor in good health.

CDR3 bases: TGCAGTGCTAGTACCATCATCCTGGTGACCGCCTACAATGAGCAGTTCTTC. This gives the protein CSASTIILVTAYNEQFF. The V gene is TRBV20-1, the J gene TRBJ2-1; no reliable D call. V shed 3 bases and J shed 2 bases, with 20 bases lying between them. Germline CDR1 DFQATT, CDR2 SNEGSKA (reference sequence). The CDR3 extends over 17 amino acids.